A selection of T cell receptor beta chains follows, all from one sample in a study of cytomegalovirus exposure and HLA in healthy donors. Profiling relied on immunoSEQ multiplex PCR, and the TCRdb table lists in-frame clones only, not all of them. The sample includes some 180,000 clones, about three quarters of them seen just once. Sequenced material: PBMCs. These receptors were obtained from a woman between 25 and 40 years old in good health and CMV-seronegative. CDR3s include the opening cysteine and the closing phenylalanine or tryptophan. The D gene is left open where the match is weak. The size field is filled for only some rows; it gives once, few, many or a size class.

CDR3 protein: CSVQHRGGTEAFF; CDR3 DNA: TGCAGCGTCCAACACAGGGGCGGGACTGAAGCTTTCTTT; V gene: TRBV29-1; clone size: .; D gene: TRBD1; J gene: TRBJ1-1
CDR3 protein: CASSPRGRQNTGELFF; CDR3 DNA: TGTGCCAGCAGCCCCAGGGGGCGGCAGAACACCGGGGAGCTGTTTTTT; V gene: TRBV28; clone size: .; D gene: TRBD1; J gene: TRBJ2-2
CDR3 protein: CASSSGLPGNEQFF; CDR3 DNA: TGTGCCAGCAGCTCCGGACTCCCGGGGAATGAGCAGTTCTTC; V gene: TRBV7-3; clone size: .; D gene: .; J gene: TRBJ2-1
CDR3 protein: CTSVGGANTEAFF; CDR3 DNA: TGCACCTCTGTAGGAGGAGCGAACACTGAAGCTTTCTTT; V gene: TRBV29-1; clone size: .; D gene: .; J gene: TRBJ1-1
CDR3 protein: CASSRDRVYYGYTF; CDR3 DNA: TGTGCCAGCAGCCGGGACAGGGTATACTATGGCTACACCTTC; V gene: TRBV7-9; clone size: .; D gene: TRBD1; J gene: TRBJ1-2
CDR3 protein: CASSPRTGGDEQYF; CDR3 DNA: TGTGCCAGCAGTCCACGGACAGGGGGCGACGAGCAGTACTTC; V gene: TRBV27; clone size: .; D gene: TRBD1; J gene: TRBJ2-7
CDR3 protein: CASSPAGGYGYTF; CDR3 DNA: TGTGCCAGCTCACCCGCGGGGGGGTACGGCTACACCTTC; V gene: TRBV18; clone size: .; D gene: .; J gene: TRBJ1-2
CDR3 protein: CASSQAPRQGRRNTEAFF; CDR3 DNA: TGTGCCAGCAGCCAAGCACCCAGGCAGGGTAGAAGGAACACTGAAGCTTTCTTT; V gene: TRBV14; clone size: .; D gene: .; J gene: TRBJ1-1
CDR3 protein: CASSRRGTGDGYTF; CDR3 DNA: TGTGCCAGTAGTAGGAGGGGGACAGGGGATGGCTACACCTTC; V gene: TRBV19; clone size: .; D gene: TRBD1; J gene: TRBJ1-2
CDR3 protein: CASRRGTSGSYEQYF; CDR3 DNA: TGTGCCAGCAGACGCGGGACTAGCGGCTCCTACGAGCAGTACTTC; V gene: TRBV2; clone size: .; D gene: TRBD2; J gene: TRBJ2-7
CDR3 protein: CAWSETAETQYF; CDR3 DNA: TGTGCCTGGAGCGAGACAGCAGAGACCCAGTACTTC; V gene: TRBV30; clone size: .; D gene: .; J gene: TRBJ2-5
CDR3 protein: CASSITSGTDGELFF; CDR3 DNA: TGTGCCAGCAGCATCACCTCCGGGACAGACGGGGAGCTGTTTTTT; V gene: TRBV9; clone size: .; D gene: TRBD1; J gene: TRBJ2-2
CDR3 protein: CASSLVPAWSGTRSYNEQFF; CDR3 DNA: TGCGCCAGCAGCTTGGTCCCTGCTTGGAGCGGGACCCGCTCCTACAATGAGCAGTTCTTC; V gene: TRBV5-1; clone size: .; D gene: TRBD2; J gene: TRBJ2-1
CDR3 protein: CAWRPRDREFHIQYF; CDR3 DNA: TGTGCCTGGAGACCCAGGGACAGGGAGTTTCACATTCAGTACTTC; V gene: TRBV30; clone size: .; D gene: TRBD1; J gene: TRBJ2-4
CDR3 protein: CASSVSGTHYEQYF; CDR3 DNA: TGTGCCAGCAGCGTATCCGGGACACACTACGAGCAGTACTTC; V gene: TRBV6-6; clone size: few; D gene: .; J gene: TRBJ2-7
CDR3 protein: CASSSLFRQAYQPQHF; CDR3 DNA: TGCGCCAGCAGCTCCCTTTTCAGACAGGCCTATCAGCCCCAGCATTTT; V gene: TRBV4-1; clone size: .; D gene: .; J gene: TRBJ1-5
CDR3 protein: CASSQGAGNTIYF; CDR3 DNA: TGTGCCAGCAGCCAGGGGGCTGGAAACACCATATATTTT; V gene: TRBV7-2; clone size: .; D gene: TRBD1; J gene: TRBJ1-3
CDR3 protein: CASGRPLAGVFEQFF; CDR3 DNA: TGTGCTAGTGGCCGCCCTCTAGCGGGAGTTTTTGAGCAGTTCTTC; V gene: TRBV12-5; clone size: .; D gene: TRBD2; J gene: TRBJ2-1
CDR3 protein: CASSRWTGRASEAFF; CDR3 DNA: TGCGCCAGCAGCCGCTGGACAGGGAGGGCCTCTGAAGCTTTCTTT; V gene: TRBV4-1; clone size: .; D gene: TRBD1; J gene: TRBJ1-1
CDR3 protein: CASSADRNSPLHF; CDR3 DNA: TGTGCCAGCAGCGCGGACAGAAATTCACCCCTCCACTTT; V gene: TRBV5-6; clone size: .; D gene: .; J gene: TRBJ1-6
CDR3 protein: CASSVAQGAEGYTF; CDR3 DNA: TGTGCCAGCAGCGTAGCCCAGGGGGCGGAGGGCTACACCTTC; V gene: TRBV9; clone size: few; D gene: TRBD1; J gene: TRBJ1-2
CDR3 protein: CASFQNTEAFF; CDR3 DNA: TGTGCCAGCTTTCAGAACACTGAAGCTTTCTTT; V gene: TRBV28; clone size: .; D gene: .; J gene: TRBJ1-1
CDR3 protein: CASSYSQGAYEQYF; CDR3 DNA: TGTGCCAGCAGTTACAGTCAGGGGGCCTACGAGCAGTACTTC; V gene: TRBV6-6; clone size: .; D gene: TRBD1; J gene: TRBJ2-7
CDR3 protein: CASSLVRGAGNQPQHF; CDR3 DNA: TGCGCCAGCAGCTTGGTACGGGGGGCTGGCAATCAGCCCCAGCATTTT; V gene: TRBV5-1; clone size: .; D gene: .; J gene: TRBJ1-5
CDR3 protein: CASSLEGGLGQYF; CDR3 DNA: TGTGCCAGCAGCTTAGAAGGGGGCCTCGGGCAGTACTTC; V gene: TRBV7-9; clone size: .; D gene: TRBD1; J gene: TRBJ2-7
CDR3 protein: CASSQRGQGGELFF; CDR3 DNA: TGCGCCAGCTCGCAGAGGGGGCAAGGCGGGGAGCTGTTTTTT; V gene: TRBV5-1; clone size: .; D gene: TRBD1; J gene: TRBJ2-2
CDR3 protein: CASSSINKGESYGYTF; CDR3 DNA: TGTGCCAGCAGCTCGATTAACAAGGGGGAATCCTATGGCTACACCTTC; V gene: TRBV5-4; clone size: .; D gene: .; J gene: TRBJ1-2
CDR3 protein: CVRSLTIGLAGESTTMVQYF; CDR3 DNA: TGTGTCAGAAGCTTAACCATAGGACTAGCGGGAGAATCGACTACGATGGTGCAGTACTTC; V gene: TRBV7-5; clone size: .; D gene: .; J gene: TRBJ2-7
CDR3 protein: CASTPLGEGGETQYF; CDR3 DNA: TGTGCCAGCACTCCTTTAGGGGAAGGGGGAGAGACCCAGTACTTC; V gene: TRBV27; clone size: .; D gene: .; J gene: TRBJ2-5
CDR3 protein: CASSLGVGQGKAEAFF; CDR3 DNA: TGTGCCAGCAGCTTAGGGGTGGGACAGGGGAAGGCTGAAGCTTTCTTT; V gene: TRBV7-9; clone size: .; D gene: TRBD1; J gene: TRBJ1-1
CDR3 protein: CASSLFRGTNQPQHF; CDR3 DNA: TGTGCCAGCAGTTTATTCAGGGGGACTAATCAGCCCCAGCATTTT; V gene: TRBV27; clone size: .; D gene: TRBD1; J gene: TRBJ1-5